Many counts were recorded for the clone carrying this T cell receptor beta chain. Germline V gene lookup returns CDR1 LNHNV and CDR2 YYDKDF (reference sequence). The CDR3 is 14 residues long. V gave up 3 bases and J gave up 5 bases; unmatched junction bases: 3. TCRdb called the 5' RACE reads again in MiXCR, with one record for every CDR3 protein. This sample yields fewer than 35,000 distinct CDR3 sequences, of which about 10% are seen a single time; approximately 13% belongs to the top ten. This sample is drawn from a study of early T cells in non-severe SARS-CoV-2 infection. The rearrangement joins TRBV15 to TRBJ2-7, with TRBD2 matching over 11 bases. The source of this sequence is an adult who was a healthcare worker with PCR-confirmed SARS-CoV-2 infection or an uninfected control (not recorded which). The sample comprised whole blood. CDR3 nucleotide sequence: TGTGCCACCAGCAGGGGACTAGCGGCCGACGAGCAGTACTTC. Protein sequence: CATSRGLAADEQYF.